These T cell receptor beta chains were read from a single sample in a study of long-term antiretroviral therapy in people with HIV. The method was immunoSEQ multiplex PCR; TCRdb's version includes in-frame clones alone and lacks a portion of them. Of 20,000 to 25,000 clones in the sample, approximately 95% were seen once. The input for sequencing was unsorted PBMCs, taken about 4.7 years after starting antiretroviral therapy. All receptors come from a woman between 50 and 59 years old with HIV. CDR3s include the opening cysteine and the closing phenylalanine or tryptophan. The order of the fields is D gene, J gene, V gene, CDR3 protein. A D gene is named only where the DNA matches it firmly.

>NA|TRBJ2-7|TRBV21-1
CASSKVKAVDRSYEQYF
>NA|NA|TRBV7-9
CASSVAGSSYEQYF
>TRBD1|TRBJ1-3|TRBV10-3
CAISESRGPGNTIYF
>NA|TRBJ2-7|TRBV4-2
CASSQVHGDVLEQYF
>NA|TRBJ2-5|TRBV11-2
CASSLISLAEVGETQYF
>TRBD1|TRBJ1-1|TRBV18
CASSPPWAGGSAFF
>NA|TRBJ1-2|TRBV25-1
CASSDFATYGYTF
>TRBD2|TRBJ2-7|TRBV6-5
CASSYDPGGIAEQYF
>NA|TRBJ1-5|TRBV2
CASRINQPQHF
>NA|TRBJ1-1|TRBV5-1
CASSLGGNTEAFF
>TRBD2|TRBJ2-1|TRBV9
CASKRAGGDTEQFF
>NA|TRBJ2-1|TRBV5-1
CASSFSGPNYNEQFF
>TRBD1|TRBJ1-2|TRBV4-3
CASSRAGQNYGYTF